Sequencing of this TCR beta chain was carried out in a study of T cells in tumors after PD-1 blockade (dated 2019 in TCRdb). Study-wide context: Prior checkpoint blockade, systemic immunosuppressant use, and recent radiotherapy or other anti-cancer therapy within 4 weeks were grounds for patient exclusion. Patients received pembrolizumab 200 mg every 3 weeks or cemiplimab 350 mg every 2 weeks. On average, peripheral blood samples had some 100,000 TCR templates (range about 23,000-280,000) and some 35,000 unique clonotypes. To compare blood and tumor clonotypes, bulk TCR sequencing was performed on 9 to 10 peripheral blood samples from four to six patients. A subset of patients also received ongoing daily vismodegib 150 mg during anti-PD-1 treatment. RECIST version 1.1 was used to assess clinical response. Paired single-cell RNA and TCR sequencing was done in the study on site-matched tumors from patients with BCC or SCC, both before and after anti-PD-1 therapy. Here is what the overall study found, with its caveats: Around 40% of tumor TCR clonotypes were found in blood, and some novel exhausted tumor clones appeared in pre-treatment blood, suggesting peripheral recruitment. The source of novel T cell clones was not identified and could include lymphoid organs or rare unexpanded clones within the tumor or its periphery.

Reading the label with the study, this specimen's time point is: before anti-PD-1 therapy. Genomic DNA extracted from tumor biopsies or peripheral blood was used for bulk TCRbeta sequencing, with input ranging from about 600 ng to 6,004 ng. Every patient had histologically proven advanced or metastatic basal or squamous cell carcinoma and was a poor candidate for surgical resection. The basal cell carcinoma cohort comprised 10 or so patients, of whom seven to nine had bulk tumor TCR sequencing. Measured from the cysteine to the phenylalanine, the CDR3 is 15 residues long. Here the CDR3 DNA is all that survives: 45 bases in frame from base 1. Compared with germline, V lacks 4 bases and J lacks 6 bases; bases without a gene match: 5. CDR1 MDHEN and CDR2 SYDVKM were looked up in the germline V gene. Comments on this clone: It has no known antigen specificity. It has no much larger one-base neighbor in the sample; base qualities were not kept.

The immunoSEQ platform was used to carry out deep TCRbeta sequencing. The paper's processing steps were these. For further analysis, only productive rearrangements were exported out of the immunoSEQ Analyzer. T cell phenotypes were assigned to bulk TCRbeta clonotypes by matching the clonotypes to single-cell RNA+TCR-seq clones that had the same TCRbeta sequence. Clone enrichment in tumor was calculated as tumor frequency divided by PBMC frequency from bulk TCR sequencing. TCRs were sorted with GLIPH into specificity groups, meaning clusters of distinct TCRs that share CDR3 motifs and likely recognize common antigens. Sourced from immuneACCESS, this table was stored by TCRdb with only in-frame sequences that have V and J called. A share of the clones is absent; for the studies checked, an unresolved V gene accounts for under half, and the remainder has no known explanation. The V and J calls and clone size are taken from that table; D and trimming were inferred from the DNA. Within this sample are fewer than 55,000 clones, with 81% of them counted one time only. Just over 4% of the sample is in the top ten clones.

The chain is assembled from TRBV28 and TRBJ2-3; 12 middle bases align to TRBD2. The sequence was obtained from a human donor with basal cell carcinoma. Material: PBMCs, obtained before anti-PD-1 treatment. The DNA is TGTGCCAGCAGTTCACTAGCGGGGGGATCCGATACGCAGTATTTT. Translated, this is CASSSLAGGSDTQYF.